This T cell receptor beta chain was documented in a study of T cell clones after liver transplantation. Across the whole study: Tolerance: complete withdrawal held at least one year, liver enzymes staying within twice normal. Regarding the study as a whole: Graft donor-reactive T cells may have migrated into the graft rather than being deleted. Compared with third party-reactive sequences, donor-reactive ones declined more, independent of withdrawal success. Post-transplant, graft-donor-reactive CD4 TCRbeta sequences in blood dropped significantly in most of the 8 subjects.

The germline V gene encodes CDR1 LNHNV and CDR2 YYDKDF (reference sequence). V dropped 0 bases and J dropped 2 bases, with 17 bases sitting between them. There are 18 residues in the CDR3. Data came from immunoSEQ multiplex PCR; TCRdb stores just in-frame clones and leaves some out. The profile shows tens of thousands of clones, about 88% of them singletons. Turning to this clone: Its antigen is unidentified.

This sample comprised CD4+ T cells from blood, obtained before liver transplant. The chain is built from TRBV15 and TRBJ2-1; tentatively, D is TRBD2 (5 bases). This clonotype was obtained from a human donor who received a liver transplant. This chain's CDR3 is CATSRESGKVVAYNEQFF. The CDR3 nucleotides read TGTGCCACCAGCAGAGAATCCGGGAAGGTAGTGGCCTACAATGAGCAGTTCTTC. Full variable domain (remainder filled in from reference TRBV15 and TRBJ2-1): DAMVIQNPRYQVTQFGKPVTLSCSQTLNHNVMYWYQQKSSQAPKLLFHYYDKDFNNEADTPDNFQSRRPNTSFCFLDIRSPGLGDTAMYLCATSRESGKVVAYNEQFFGPGTRLTVL.